This entry lists 19 T cell receptor beta chains sequenced from one sample in a study of T-cell memory formation after mild COVID-19. TCRdb fed the 5' RACE reads into MiXCR, producing one record per CDR3 protein. The sample lists some 190,000 distinct CDR3 sequences; 16% were seen once. The sample comprised PBMCs or a T cell subset sorted from them (not recorded which). These receptors all come from an adult woman who had mild COVID-19 (a few samples of this study predate the infection). Cell type and time point are not known.

This clonotype has more than one count but fewer than ten. This rearrangement joins TRBV5-1 to TRBJ1-5, with TRBD1 as a possible D gene (5 bases). From germline, CDR1 is SGHRS and CDR2 YFSETQ. CDR3 length: 13 residues. V lost 5 bases and J lost 5, with 11 bases in between. The CDR3 nucleotides are TGCGCCAGCAGTTTCTCGACAGATCAGCCCCAGCATTTT. Translating gives CASSFSTDQPQHF.

CDR3 nucleotide sequence: TGTGCCAGCCGACCCGGGGGCCGCGGAATAGATACGCAGTATTTT. Amino acid sequence: CASRPGGRGIDTQYF. The chain uses TRBV18 and TRBJ2-3; D is perhaps TRBD1 or TRBD2 (6 bases each). Trimming shortened V by 8 bases and J by 5 bases, and 20 bases separated the two germline ends. CDR1 and CDR2 (germline): KGHSH, LQKENI. The CDR3 contains 15 residues.

V and J are TRBV27 and TRBJ2-2, with 8 bases lining up with TRBD1. Germline-derived CDR1 and CDR2 are MNHEY and SMNVEV (reference sequence). This CDR3 region has 15 residues. The V and J ends lost 6 bases and 4 bases, in that order; junction bases with no gene match: 7. CDR3 amino acids: CASRRAGGSTGELFF. The CDR3 nucleotides read TGTGCCAGCAGGCGGGCAGGGGGCAGCACCGGGGAGCTGTTTTTT.

V is TRBV4-3 and J is TRBJ1-1; D is perhaps TRBD1 (5 bases). Germline CDR1 and CDR2: LGHNA and YSLEER. This CDR3 region has 16 residues. Trimming pared 3 bases from V and 1 base from J, leaving 15 bases between. CDR3 nucleotides: TGCGCCAGCAGCCAGGGGCAGGGCAAAGCGAACACTGAAGCTTTCTTT. Amino acid sequence: CASSQGQGKANTEAFF.

The rearrangement joins TRBV20-1 to TRBJ2-3; D gene ambiguous. V was clipped by 5 bases and J by 5 bases, with 14 bases between them. Germline CDR1 reads DFQATT; CDR2 reads SNEGSKA (reference sequence). This CDR3 region has 13 residues. CDR3 nucleotides: TGCAGTGCTCCCCCCTCTGGGCGAGATACGCAGTATTTT. Translating it yields CSAPPSGRDTQYF.

This clonotype was recorded a few times. V usage is TRBV29-1 and J usage is TRBJ1-1; D perhaps matches TRBD1 (6 bases). This CDR3 spans 15 amino acids. V lost 4 bases and J 8 bases, leaving 23 bases between the germline ends. In germline, CDR1 is SQVTM, CDR2 ANQGSEA. Here the CDR3 DNA reads TGCAGCGTTGGGATGACCGGGACACAGGGTAAAGAAGCTTTCTTT. It translates to CSVGMTGTQGKEAFF.

The V gene is TRBV11-2, the J gene TRBJ1-1, with 7 bases lining up with TRBD1. The CDR3 is made up of 14 amino acids. Germline CDR1 is SGHAT and CDR2 is FQNNGV. V shed 5 bases, J shed 3 bases, and the junction held 6 bases outside the gene matches. The CDR3 is CASSRDRVDTEAFF. For the CDR3, the DNA is TGTGCCAGCAGCCGTGACAGGGTGGACACTGAAGCTTTCTTT.

This clonotype was seen a handful of times. CDR3 in amino acids: CASSLAGDSLAGNEQFF. DNA for the CDR3: TGTGCCAGCAGCTTAGCGGGGGACTCCCTGGCAGGTAATGAGCAGTTCTTC. The chain links TRBV7-6 to TRBJ2-1, with TRBD2 as a possible D gene (6 bases). The CDR3 is made up of 17 amino acids. Germline assignment: CDR1 SGHVS and CDR2 FNYEAQ. V lost 0 bases to trimming and J lost 7 bases, with 19 bases between them.

This clonotype has only a few counts. The V gene is TRBV7-2, the J gene TRBJ2-2; 10 bases are shared with TRBD1. V was pared by 5 bases and J by 4 bases, with 4 bases of the junction left unmatched. CDR3 length: 15 residues. Germline CDR1 SGHTA, CDR2 FQGNSA. The CDR3 DNA is TGTGCCAGCAGCCGACAGGGGGCCTTCACCGGGGAGCTGTTTTTT. It codes for CASSRQGAFTGELFF.

This clonotype has only a few counts. The CDR3 DNA reads TGTGCCAGCAGTCAACAGGGCTACGAGCAGTACTTC. It encodes CASSQQGYEQYF. The gene calls are TRBV5-4 and TRBJ2-7, with TRBD1 as a possible D gene (6 bases). Germline lookup yields CDR1 SGHNT and CDR2 YYREEE (reference sequence). The CDR3 runs to 12 residues. V was trimmed by 5 bases and J by 3 bases, leaving 9 bases between them.

This clonotype was observed a handful of times. V is TRBV6-5 and J is TRBJ1-4, with no clear D. CDR1 is MNHEY, CDR2 SVGAGI, per germline. V was cut by 0 bases and J by 3 bases, with 11 bases left in between. CDR3 size: 16 residues. The CDR3 nucleotides are TGTGCCAGCAGTTACTCGAGGAGAACTCCTAATGAAAAACTGTTTTTT. The encoded protein is CASSYSRRTPNEKLFF.

In DNA, the CDR3 is TGCGCCAGCAGCCAATCACGGGAGGTCTACAATGAGCAGTTCTTC. Translating gives CASSQSREVYNEQFF. The chain links TRBV4-3 to TRBJ2-1; 7 nucleotides agree with TRBD2. Trimming cost V 2 bases and J 3 bases; bases outside gene matches: 4. The CDR3 has 15 amino acids. Germline assignment: CDR1 LGHNA and CDR2 YSLEER.

As DNA, the CDR3 is TGTGCCAGCAGCCAAGCCCAGACAGGGGGGAACACTGAAGCTTTCTTT. This sequence encodes CASSQAQTGGNTEAFF. The J gene is TRBJ1-1, the V gene TRBV4-2, with TRBD1 matching over 9 bases. V lost 1 base and J lost 1; bases outside the gene matches: 4. Germline values: CDR1 LGHNA, CDR2 YNFKEQ. CDR3 length: 16 amino acids.

This clonotype has ten or more counts. The J gene is TRBJ2-3, the V gene TRBV7-6; 7 nucleotides agree with TRBD2. CDR1 is SGHVS and CDR2 is FNYEAQ in the germline V gene. This CDR3 region has 14 residues. Losses at the gene ends were 6 bases for V and 6 bases for J; bases not matched to a gene: 9. Written as DNA, the CDR3 is TGTGCCAGCAGTTTCACACCGACTAGCGATACGCAGTATTTT. Translating gives CASSFTPTSDTQYF.

Only a few counts were recorded for this clonotype. V is TRBV6-5 and J is TRBJ2-1, with TRBD2 as a possible D gene (5 bases). The germline V gene has CDR1 MNHEY and CDR2 SVGAGI. The CDR3 extends over 15 amino acids. The germline V and J ends were trimmed by 5 bases and 0 bases, with 11 bases remaining between them. Here the CDR3 reads CASSQGLSSYNEQFF. Here the CDR3 DNA reads TGTGCCAGCAGTCAAGGACTCTCCTCCTACAATGAGCAGTTCTTC.

This clonotype was observed a few times. J is TRBJ2-2 and V is TRBV6-5, with 7 positions matching TRBD1. This CDR3 contains 17 residues. Germline V CDR1 and CDR2: MNHEY, SVGAGI. The V segment lost 3 bases and the J segment 3 bases; nucleotides outside the gene matches: 10. This CDR3 is CASSYWLGQPHTGELFF. In nucleotides, the CDR3 is TGTGCCAGCAGTTATTGGTTGGGACAGCCTCACACCGGGGAGCTGTTTTTT.

This sequence joins TRBV6-2 or TRBV6-3 and TRBJ1-2, with 8 positions matching TRBD1. Germline trimming cut 6 bases from V and 13 bases from J; bases unmatched to any gene: 16. CDR1 and CDR2 from the germline V gene are MNHEY and SVGEGT. The CDR3 is 14 residues long. CDR3: CASSPNLGQGISTF. The CDR3 coding sequence is TGTGCCAGCAGCCCCAACCTCGGACAGGGAATCTCCACCTTC.

The genes are TRBV30 and TRBJ2-1; a weak D match, TRBD2 (6 bases). The V end lost 3 bases, the J end lost 10 bases, and 16 bases lay between the germline ends. The germline V gene encodes CDR1 GTSNPN and CDR2 SVGIG (reference sequence). This CDR3 has 13 residues. The CDR3: CAWSRDPGREQFF. The CDR3, as DNA: TGTGCCTGGAGCCGGGACCCCGGGAGAGAGCAGTTCTTC.

The table lists this clonotype with a few counts. The J gene is TRBJ1-1, the V gene TRBV24-1; 9 bases map to TRBD1. V lost 5 bases to trimming and J lost 6 bases; unmatched junction nucleotides: 9. The CDR3 extends over 15 amino acids. Germline assignment: CDR1 KGHDR and CDR2 SFDVKD. The CDR3 bases are TGTGCCACCAGTGGGGGGGGACAGGGAATCCCTGAAGCTTTCTTT. Its protein is CATSGGGQGIPEAFF.